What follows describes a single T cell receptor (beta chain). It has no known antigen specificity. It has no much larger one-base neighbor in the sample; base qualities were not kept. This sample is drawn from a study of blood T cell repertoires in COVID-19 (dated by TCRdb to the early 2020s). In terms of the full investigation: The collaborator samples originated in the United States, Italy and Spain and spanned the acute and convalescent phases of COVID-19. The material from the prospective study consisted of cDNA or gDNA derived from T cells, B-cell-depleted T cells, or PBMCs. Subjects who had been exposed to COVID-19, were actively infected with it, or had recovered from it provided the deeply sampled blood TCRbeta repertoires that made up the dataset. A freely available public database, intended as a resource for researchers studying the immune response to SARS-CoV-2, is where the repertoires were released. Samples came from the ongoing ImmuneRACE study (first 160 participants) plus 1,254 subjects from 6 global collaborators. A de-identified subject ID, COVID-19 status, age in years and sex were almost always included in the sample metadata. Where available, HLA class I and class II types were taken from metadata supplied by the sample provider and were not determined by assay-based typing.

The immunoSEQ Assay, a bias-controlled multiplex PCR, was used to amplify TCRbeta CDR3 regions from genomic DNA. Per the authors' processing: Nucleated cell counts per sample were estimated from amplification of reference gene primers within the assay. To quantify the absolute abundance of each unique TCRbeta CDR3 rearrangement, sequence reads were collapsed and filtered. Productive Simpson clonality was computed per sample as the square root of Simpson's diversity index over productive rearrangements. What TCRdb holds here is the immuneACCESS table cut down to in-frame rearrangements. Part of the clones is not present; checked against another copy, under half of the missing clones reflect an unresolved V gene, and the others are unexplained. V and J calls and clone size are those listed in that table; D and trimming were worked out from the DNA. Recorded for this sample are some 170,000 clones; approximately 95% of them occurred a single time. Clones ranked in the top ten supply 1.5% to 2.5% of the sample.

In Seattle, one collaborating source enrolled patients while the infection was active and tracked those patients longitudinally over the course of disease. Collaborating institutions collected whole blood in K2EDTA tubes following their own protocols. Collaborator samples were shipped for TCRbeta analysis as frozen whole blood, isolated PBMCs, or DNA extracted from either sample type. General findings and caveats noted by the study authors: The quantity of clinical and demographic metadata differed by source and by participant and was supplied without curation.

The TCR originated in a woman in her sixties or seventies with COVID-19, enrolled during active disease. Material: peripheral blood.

CDR3 loop: CASAFSGGGSYNEQFF. The DNA sequence follows: TGTGCCAGCGCGTTTTCCGGGGGGGGATCCTACAATGAGCAGTTCTTC. The V gene is TRBV7-9 and the J gene is TRBJ2-1, with 8 bases aligning to TRBD2. V is trimmed back by 8 bases and J by 1 base, and the junction contains 10 bases that no gene match accounts for. The CDR3 measures 16 amino acids from cysteine to phenylalanine. The kept DNA is CDR3 alone, 48 bases in frame from the first base. The germline V gene (reference sequence) sets CDR1 to SEHNR and CDR2 to FQNEAQ.